The entry below describes one TCR beta chain. Original processing methods: Counts of nucleated cells, estimated from reference gene primer amplification, were obtained. The protocol was immunoSEQ multiplex PCR, while the TCRdb copy is restricted to in-frame clones and leaves out a portion. V, J and clone size are taken as reported in that table, and D and trimming were inferred from the DNA itself. The sample contains nearly 200,000 clones, around four fifths of which appear only once. This sample stems from a study of blood T cell repertoires in COVID-19. Study in general: Material from acute and convalescent COVID-19 was sourced from the United States, Italy and Spain. T cells, B-cell-depleted T cells, or PBMCs supplied cDNA or gDNA.

Germline V gives CDR1 MNHEY, CDR2 SMNVEV (reference sequence). V lost 5 bases, J lost 6 bases, and 16 bases stayed unmatched. The CDR3 spans 18 residues. The clonotype was recovered from a woman in her sixties or seventies with active or convalescent COVID-19. Sequences were obtained from peripheral blood. The chain combines TRBV27 with TRBJ2-7, with 13 bases matching TRBD2. In DNA form, the CDR3 reads TGTGCCAGCAGTAAAGCCGGGACTAGCGGGATCCTACTCTCCGAGCAGTACTTC. Its protein product is CASSKAGTSGILLSEQYF.